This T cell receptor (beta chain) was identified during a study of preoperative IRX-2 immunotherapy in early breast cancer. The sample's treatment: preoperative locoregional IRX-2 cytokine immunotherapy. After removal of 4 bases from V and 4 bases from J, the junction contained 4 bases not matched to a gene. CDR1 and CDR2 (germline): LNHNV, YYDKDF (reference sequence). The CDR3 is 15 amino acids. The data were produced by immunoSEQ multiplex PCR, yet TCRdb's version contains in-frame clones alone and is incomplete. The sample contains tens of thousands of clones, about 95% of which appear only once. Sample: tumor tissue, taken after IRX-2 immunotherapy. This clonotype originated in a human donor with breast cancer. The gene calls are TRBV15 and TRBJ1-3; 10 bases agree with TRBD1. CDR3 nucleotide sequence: TGTGCCACCAGCAATGGGGACAGGGGCGGAAACACCATATATTTT. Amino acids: CATSNGDRGGNTIYF.